This T cell receptor (beta chain) was recorded in a study of beta chain features in type 1 diabetes. Findings and limits, study-wide: HLA effects on TCRB rearrangement stayed unresolved here.

This clone was observed a few times. What it binds is not known. TCRB transcripts that were expressed got sequenced, as all of the isolated RNA had been reverse transcribed. TCRdb's table, derived via immunoSEQ multiplex PCR, lists solely in-frame clones and lacks some. The sample has around 350,000 clones, about 12% seen once. The CDR3 is 13 amino acids. Trimming cost V 7 bases and J 2 bases, with 11 bases left between them. Germline CDR1 is SEHNR and CDR2 is FQNEAQ (reference sequence). The sample taken for sequencing was naive CD4+ T cells from blood. The TCR sequence derives from a man younger than 35 in good health. The gene calls are TRBV7-9 and TRBJ1-1, with D perhaps TRBD1 (6 bases). The CDR3: CASKLTGNTEAFF. CDR3 coding DNA: TGTGCCAGCAAACTGACAGGTAACACTGAAGCTTTCTTT.